This TCR beta chain was obtained from a study of T-cell memory formation after mild COVID-19. For the study at large: Most TCR clusters belonged to a single donor.

A 5'RACE reaction primed in the constant segment made cDNA libraries of TCR alpha and TCR beta, and these carried sample barcodes and UMIs. From the 5' RACE reads, TCRdb called clonotypes with MiXCR, one entry per CDR3 protein. The repertoire includes roughly 600,000 distinct CDR3 sequences, roughly 18% of them detected once, and more than 10% sits in the top ten. On this clonotype itself: As yet, its antigen is unknown.

The study's findings and limits: While clones contracting from day 15 to 85 were balanced between CD4 and CD8, later expanders leaned CD4+.

Germline V CDR1 and CDR2: DFQATT, SNEGSKA (reference sequence). The CDR3 spans 12 residues. V lost 1 base, J lost 10 bases, and 13 bases lay in between. This receptor was identified in an adult woman who had mild COVID-19 (a few samples of this study predate the infection). Cell type and time point are not known. The V call is TRBV20-1, the J call TRBJ1-2; no firm D call. Sequencing input: PBMCs or a T cell subset sorted from them (not recorded which). CDR3 residues: CSARGLSQAYTF. The CDR3 DNA is TGCAGTGCTAGAGGGCTCTCTCAAGCCTACACCTTC.